A single sample is the source of the 22 T cell receptor beta chains below, sequenced in a study of monozygotic twins with cystic fibrosis (TCRdb year 2021). Library method: the immunoSEQ multiplex PCR assay. TCRdb stores this immuneACCESS table with in-frame sequences only. Part of the clones is absent; in the studies checked, under half of the shortfall reflects unresolved V genes, and no reason is known for the rest. In this sample the table shows tens of thousands of clones, nearly 85% of which occur a single time. The ten top clones hold roughly 1.5% of the sample. The specimen was blood. The origin of the receptors is a girl aged 2-10 years with cystic fibrosis.

This chain connects TRBV9 to TRBJ2-2; 8 bases agree with TRBD2. CDR1 and CDR2 (germline): SGDLS, YYNGEE. V lost 0 bases to trimming and J lost 7 bases; unmatched junction nucleotides: 8. The CDR3 covers 16 residues. The CDR3 sequence: CASSVGPSGGGGELFF. Here the CDR3 DNA reads TGTGCCAGCAGCGTAGGGCCCAGCGGGGGTGGCGGGGAGCTGTTTTTT.

V and J are TRBV29-1 and TRBJ2-6; perhaps D is TRBD1 or TRBD2 (5 bases each). Trimming pared 7 bases from V and 0 bases from J, leaving 16 bases between. There are 16 residues in the CDR3. CDR1 and CDR2 from the germline V gene are SQVTM and ANQGSEA. CDR3 coding DNA: TGCAGCGCCGAGGGGTCTGGACTCTCTGGGGCCAACGTCCTGACTTTC. Translation gives CSAEGSGLSGANVLTF. Based on the CDR3 plus reference TRBV29-1 and TRBJ2-6, the full variable domain is SAVISQKPSRDICQRGTSLTIQCQVDSQVTMMFWYRQQPGQSLTLIATANQGSEATYESGFVIDKFPISRPNLTFSTLTVSNMSPEDSSIYLCSAEGSGLSGANVLTFGAGSRLTVL.

This rearrangement joins TRBV5-4 to TRBJ1-2; D is unresolved. Trimming cost V 3 bases and J 7 bases, with 13 bases left between them. Germline CDR1 reads SGHNT; CDR2 reads YYREEE (reference sequence). The CDR3 length is 13 residues. CDR3 protein: CASSSTSGSGYTF. The CDR3 nucleotides are TGTGCCAGCAGCTCCACCTCGGGGTCTGGCTACACCTTC.

The J gene is TRBJ2-1, the V gene TRBV30; 8 bases align to TRBD2. V lost 4 bases and J lost 9; bases outside the gene matches: 17. The CDR3 is 16 residues long. Looked up from germline, CDR1 is GTSNPN and CDR2 is SVGIG (reference sequence). The CDR3 DNA reads as TGTGCCTGGAAAGGTCTCGGGGGGGCCGGGATCGGTGAGCAGTTCTTC. Translation gives CAWKGLGGAGIGEQFF.

The rearrangement uses TRBV9 and TRBJ1-5; D is undetermined. CDR3 length: 13 amino acids. CDR1 and CDR2 (germline): SGDLS, YYNGEE. V was shortened by 4 bases and J by 3 bases, with 8 bases between the two germline ends. The CDR3 DNA is TGTGCCAGCAGCAGGGCTATCAATCAGCCCCAGCATTTT. Protein product: CASSRAINQPQHF.

V and J are TRBV5-1 and TRBJ2-7, with D maybe TRBD1 (6 bases). V gave up 0 bases and J gave up 0 bases, with 13 bases separating them. Germline V gene lookup returns CDR1 SGHRS and CDR2 YFSETQ. There are 16 residues in the CDR3. The CDR3 region is CASSLGGQWSSYEQYF. CDR3 DNA: TGCGCCAGCAGCTTGGGCGGACAGTGGAGCTCCTACGAGCAGTACTTC.

The gene calls are TRBV7-9 and TRBJ2-7; the match to TRBD2 covers 10 bases. There are 15 residues in the CDR3. Germline-derived CDR1 and CDR2 are SEHNR and FQNEAQ (reference sequence). V shed 5 bases, J shed 3 bases, and the junction held 7 bases outside the gene matches. CDR3 residues: CASSHLAGAYYEQYF. CDR3 DNA sequence: TGTGCCAGCAGCCACCTAGCGGGGGCCTACTACGAGCAGTACTTC.

There are a few counts of this clone. This chain uses TRBV6-1 with TRBJ1-5; unclear D gene. Germline-derived CDR1 and CDR2 are MNHNS and SASEGT. The CDR3 covers 16 residues. V lost 2 bases, J lost 0 bases, and 11 bases lay in between. CDR3 nucleotide sequence: TGTGCCAGCAGTGAACGGTGGATTTATAGCAATCAGCCCCAGCATTTT. Encoded protein: CASSERWIYSNQPQHF.

The V call is TRBV5-1, the J call TRBJ1-6; the match to TRBD1 covers 7 bases. V was clipped by 0 bases and J by 4 bases; unmatched bases: 1. The CDR3 has 15 amino acids. The germline gives CDR1 SGHRS, CDR2 YFSETQ. The CDR3 loop is CASSLEGQYNSPLHF. In DNA form, the CDR3 reads TGCGCCAGCAGCTTGGAGGGACAGTATAATTCACCCCTCCACTTT. Complete variable domain (other parts from reference TRBV5-1 and TRBJ1-6): KAGVTQTPRYLIKTRGQQVTLSCSPISGHRSVSWYQQTPGQGLQFLFEYFSETQRNKGNFPGRFSGRQFSNSRSEMNVSTLELGDSALYLCASSLEGQYNSPLHFGNGTRLTVT.

V usage is TRBV4-2 and J usage is TRBJ1-2, with 7 nucleotides matching TRBD1. The CDR3 has 15 amino acids. The germline gives CDR1 LGHNA, CDR2 YNFKEQ. Trimming took 0 bases from V and 4 from J; bases not matched to a gene: 5. CDR3: CASSQEKGQFYGYTF. The CDR3 DNA reads TGTGCCAGCAGCCAAGAGAAGGGACAGTTCTATGGCTACACCTTC.

The V call is TRBV4-3, the J call TRBJ2-3; D uncertain. V lost 3 bases, J lost 1 base, and 20 bases lay in between. This CDR3 region has 18 residues. In germline, CDR1 is LGHNA, CDR2 YSLEER. The CDR3 DNA sequence: TGCGCCAGCAGCCACGACGCCCCGACTTCGATTGGCACAGATACGCAGTATTTT. Its translation: CASSHDAPTSIGTDTQYF.

This chain connects TRBV11-3 to TRBJ1-1; 7 bases align to TRBD1. V gave up 4 bases and J gave up 7 bases; unmatched junction bases: 6. Germline V lookup: CDR1 SGHNT, CDR2 YENEEA. The CDR3 loop spans 13 amino acids. The CDR3 region is CASSYGGGGEAFF. CDR3 bases: TGTGCCAGCAGCTATGGAGGGGGCGGTGAAGCTTTCTTT.

The chain links TRBV30 to TRBJ1-1, with TRBD1 identical over 7 bases. Per the germline V gene, CDR1 is GTSNPN and CDR2 is SVGIG (reference sequence). The CDR3 loop spans 14 amino acids. The V gene end was trimmed by 5 bases and the J gene end by 0 bases; junction bases not matched to a gene: 6. The CDR3 DNA reads as TGTGCCTGGTCGGGACAGCCGCTGAACACTGAAGCTTTCTTT. This gives the protein CAWSGQPLNTEAFF.

The rearrangement joins TRBV7-8 to TRBJ2-1; D call uncertain. Trimming removed 0 bases from V and 4 bases from J, with 4 bases in between. This CDR3 is 13 amino acids long. In germline, CDR1 is SGHVS, CDR2 FQNEAQ. CDR3: CASSLAWYNEQFF. In DNA, the CDR3 is TGTGCCAGCAGCTTAGCGTGGTACAATGAGCAGTTCTTC.

The chain carries TRBV5-4 and TRBJ1-2; D not resolved. V gave up 0 bases and J gave up 5 bases, with 11 bases separating them. CDR3 length equals 14 residues. Per germline, CDR1 SGHNT and CDR2 YYREEE (reference sequence). DNA for the CDR3: TGTGCCAGCAGCTTGGTGGGGTTGGGGTATGGCTACACCTTC. Amino acid sequence: CASSLVGLGYGYTF.

The CDR3 loop reads CASSPDTNEKLFF. CDR3 coding DNA: TGTGCCAGCAGCCCGGACACGAATGAAAAACTGTTTTTT. This chain uses TRBV6-5 with TRBJ1-4, with D tentatively TRBD1 (5 bases). The germline CDR1 and CDR2 sequences are MNHEY and SVGAGI. V dropped 6 bases and J dropped 5 bases, with 10 bases sitting between them. The length of the CDR3 is 13 residues.

The genes are TRBV4-1 and TRBJ1-6; D is ambiguous. This CDR3 is built from 20 residues. In germline, CDR1 is MGHRA, CDR2 YSYEKL. V gave up 1 base and J gave up 0 bases, with 19 bases separating them. The CDR3 protein is CASSQAISEARSSYNSPLHF. DNA for the CDR3: TGCGCCAGCAGCCAAGCCATCTCGGAGGCACGGAGCTCCTATAATTCACCCCTCCACTTT.

The rearrangement links TRBV7-2 to TRBJ2-5; D is ambiguous. Trimming left V 3 bases short and J 2 bases short, with 7 bases between. Germline assignment: CDR1 SGHTA and CDR2 FQGNSA. The CDR3 runs to 13 residues. The CDR3 coding sequence is TGTGCCAGCAGCTTGTCTCCGCAAGAGACCCAGTACTTC. It specifies CASSLSPQETQYF.

This clone has a handful of counts. The chain has TRBV7-9 and TRBJ2-7; D remains ambiguous. The germline V and J ends were trimmed by 10 bases and 0 bases, with 13 bases remaining between them. The length of the CDR3 is 13 residues. The germline V gene encodes CDR1 SEHNR and CDR2 FQNEAQ (reference sequence). CDR3 nucleotides: TGTGCCATAAGGGCTCTGAGCTCCTACGAGCAGTACTTC. Protein product: CAIRALSSYEQYF.

The chain has TRBV5-3 and TRBJ2-7, with 9 bases lining up with TRBD1. TRBV5-3 is assigned to the ORF class and has an uncertain function. The CDR3 runs to 16 residues. With V trimmed by 1 base and J by 2 bases, 7 bases remained unmatched. The CDR3 DNA reads TGTGCCAGAAGCTTGCCCCCGGGACAGGGCACCTACGAGCAGTACTTC. Protein: CARSLPPGQGTYEQYF.

The chain has TRBV6-1 and TRBJ1-2; D ambiguous. Deletions cut 7 bases from V and 8 bases from J, with 14 bases between. This CDR3 is built from 12 residues. The germline V gene has CDR1 MNHNS and CDR2 SASEGT. CDR3 coding DNA: TGTGCCAGCAACCCGGGCTTCATGGGCTACACCTTC. Its translation: CASNPGFMGYTF.

This clone turned up a few times. J is TRBJ1-1 and V is TRBV19; perhaps TRBD1 as D (6 bases). This CDR3 is built from 15 residues. Germline V CDR1 and CDR2: LNHDA, SQIVND (reference sequence). V was pared by 5 bases and J by 4 bases, with 17 bases between. The CDR3 reads CASSVTGGWGTEAFF. Here the CDR3 DNA reads TGTGCCAGTAGTGTGACAGGAGGTTGGGGCACTGAAGCTTTCTTT.